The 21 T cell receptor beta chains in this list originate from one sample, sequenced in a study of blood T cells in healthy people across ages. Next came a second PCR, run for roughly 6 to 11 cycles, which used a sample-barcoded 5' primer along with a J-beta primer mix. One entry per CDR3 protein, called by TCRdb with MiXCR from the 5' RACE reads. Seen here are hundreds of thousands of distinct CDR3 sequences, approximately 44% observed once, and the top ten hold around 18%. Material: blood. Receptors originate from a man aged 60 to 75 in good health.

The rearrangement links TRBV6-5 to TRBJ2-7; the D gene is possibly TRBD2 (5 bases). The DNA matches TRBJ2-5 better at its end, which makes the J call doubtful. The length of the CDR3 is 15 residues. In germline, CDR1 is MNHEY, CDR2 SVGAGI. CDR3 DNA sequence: TGTGCCAGCAGTTACGTGGGCCGGGGTAGGGAGACCCAGTACTTC. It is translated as CASSYVGRGRETQYF.

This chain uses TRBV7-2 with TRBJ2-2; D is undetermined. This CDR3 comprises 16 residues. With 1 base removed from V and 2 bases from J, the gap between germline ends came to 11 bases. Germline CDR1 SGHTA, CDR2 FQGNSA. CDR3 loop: CASSLERPENTGELFF. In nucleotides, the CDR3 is TGTGCCAGCAGCTTAGAGCGACCTGAAAACACCGGGGAGCTGTTTTTT.

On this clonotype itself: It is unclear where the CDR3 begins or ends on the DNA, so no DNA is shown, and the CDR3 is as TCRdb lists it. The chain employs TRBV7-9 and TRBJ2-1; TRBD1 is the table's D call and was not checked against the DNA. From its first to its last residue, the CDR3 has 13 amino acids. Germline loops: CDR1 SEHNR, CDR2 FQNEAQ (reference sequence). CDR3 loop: CASSVAAGTGGFF.

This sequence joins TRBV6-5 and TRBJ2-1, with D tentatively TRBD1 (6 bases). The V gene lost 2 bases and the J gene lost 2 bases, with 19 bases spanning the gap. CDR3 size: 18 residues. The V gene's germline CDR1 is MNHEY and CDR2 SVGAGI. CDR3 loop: CASSYPSDSANTYNEQFF. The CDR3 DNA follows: TGTGCCAGCAGTTACCCCTCGGACAGTGCGAATACCTACAATGAGCAGTTCTTC.

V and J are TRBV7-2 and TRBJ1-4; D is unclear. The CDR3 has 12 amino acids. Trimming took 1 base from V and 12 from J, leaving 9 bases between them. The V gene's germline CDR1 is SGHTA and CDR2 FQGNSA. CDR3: CASSLVGLELFF. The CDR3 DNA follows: TGTGCCAGCAGCTTAGTTGGGCTGGAACTGTTTTTT.

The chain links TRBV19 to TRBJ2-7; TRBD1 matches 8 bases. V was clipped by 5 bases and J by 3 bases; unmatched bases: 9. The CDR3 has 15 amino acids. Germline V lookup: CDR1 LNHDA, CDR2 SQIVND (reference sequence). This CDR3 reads CASSPGQGGFYEQYF. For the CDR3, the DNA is TGTGCCAGTAGTCCCGGACAGGGAGGCTTCTACGAGCAGTACTTC. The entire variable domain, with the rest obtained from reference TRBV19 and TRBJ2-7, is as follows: DGGITQSPKYLFRKEGQNVTLSCEQNLNHDAMYWYRQDPGQGLRLIYYSQIVNDFQKGDIAEGYSVSREKKESFPLTVTSAQKNPTAFYLCASSPGQGGFYEQYFGPGTRLTVT.

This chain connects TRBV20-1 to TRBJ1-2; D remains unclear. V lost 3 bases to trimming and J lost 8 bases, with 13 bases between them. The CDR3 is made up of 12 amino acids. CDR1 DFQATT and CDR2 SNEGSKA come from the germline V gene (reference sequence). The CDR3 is CSASYRERGYTF. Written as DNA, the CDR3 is TGCAGTGCTAGTTATAGGGAACGAGGCTACACCTTC.

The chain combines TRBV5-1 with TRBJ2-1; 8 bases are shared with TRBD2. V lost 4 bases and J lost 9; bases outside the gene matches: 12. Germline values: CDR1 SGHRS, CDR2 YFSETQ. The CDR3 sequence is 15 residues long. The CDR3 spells CASSLGRAGASEQFF. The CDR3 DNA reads TGCGCCAGCAGCCTAGGACGAGCGGGGGCTAGTGAGCAGTTCTTC.

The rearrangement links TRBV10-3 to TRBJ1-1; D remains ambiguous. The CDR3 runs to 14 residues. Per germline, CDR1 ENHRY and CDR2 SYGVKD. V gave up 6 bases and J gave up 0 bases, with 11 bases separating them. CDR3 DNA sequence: TGTGCCATCAGGGAAGACACCATGAACACTGAAGCTTTCTTT. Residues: CAIREDTMNTEAFF.

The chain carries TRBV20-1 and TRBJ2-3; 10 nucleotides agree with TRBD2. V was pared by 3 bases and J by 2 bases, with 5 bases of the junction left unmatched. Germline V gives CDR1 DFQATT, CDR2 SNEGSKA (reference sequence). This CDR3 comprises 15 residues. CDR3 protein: CSASVLAGVTDTQYF. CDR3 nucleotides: TGCAGTGCTAGTGTGCTAGCGGGGGTCACAGATACGCAGTATTTT.

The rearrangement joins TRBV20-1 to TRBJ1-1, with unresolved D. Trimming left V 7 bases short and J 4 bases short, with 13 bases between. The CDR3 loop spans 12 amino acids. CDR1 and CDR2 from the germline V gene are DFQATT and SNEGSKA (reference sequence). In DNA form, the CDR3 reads TGCAGTGGGCCGCGGGGAAGCACTGAAGCTTTCTTT. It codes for CSGPRGSTEAFF.

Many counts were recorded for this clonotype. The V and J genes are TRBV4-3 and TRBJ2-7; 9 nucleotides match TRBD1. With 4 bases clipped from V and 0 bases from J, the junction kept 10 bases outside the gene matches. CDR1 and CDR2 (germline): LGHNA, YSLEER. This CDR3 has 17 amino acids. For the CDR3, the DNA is TGCGCCAGCAGCCGAGATCCCGGGACAGGGAGCTCCTACGAGCAGTACTTC. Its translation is CASSRDPGTGSSYEQYF.

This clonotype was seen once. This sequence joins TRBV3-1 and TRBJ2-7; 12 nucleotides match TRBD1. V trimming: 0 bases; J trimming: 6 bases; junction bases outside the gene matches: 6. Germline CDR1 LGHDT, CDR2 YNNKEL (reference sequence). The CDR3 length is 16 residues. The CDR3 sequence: CASSQDQGQGAREQYF. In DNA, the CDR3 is TGTGCCAGCAGCCAAGATCAGGGACAGGGGGCCCGCGAGCAGTACTTC.

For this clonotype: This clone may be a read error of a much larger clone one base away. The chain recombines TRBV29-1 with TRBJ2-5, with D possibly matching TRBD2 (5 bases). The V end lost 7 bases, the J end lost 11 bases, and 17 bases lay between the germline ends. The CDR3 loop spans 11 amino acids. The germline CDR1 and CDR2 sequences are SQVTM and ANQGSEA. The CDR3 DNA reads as TGCAGCGGCAATTCAGCGGCTGAGCAGTACTTC. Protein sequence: CSGNSAAEQYF.

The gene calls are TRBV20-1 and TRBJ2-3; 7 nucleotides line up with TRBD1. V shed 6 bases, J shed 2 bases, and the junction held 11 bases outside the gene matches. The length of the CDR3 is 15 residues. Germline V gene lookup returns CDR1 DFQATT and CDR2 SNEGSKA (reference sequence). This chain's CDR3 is CSASLPGQITDTQYF. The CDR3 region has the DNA TGCAGTGCCTCACTCCCGGGACAGATCACAGATACGCAGTATTTT.

CDR3: CSARDGPTEAFF. The DNA of the CDR3 is TGCAGTGCTAGAGATGGACCGACTGAAGCTTTCTTT. This chain links TRBV20-1 with TRBJ1-1; D unresolved. Germline-derived CDR1 and CDR2 are DFQATT and SNEGSKA (reference sequence). Trimming shortened V by 0 bases and J by 5 bases, and 7 bases separated the two germline ends. This CDR3 has 12 amino acids.

In DNA, the CDR3 is TGTGCCAGCAGCCGACAGCGGGGGGGAGATACGCAGTATTTT. Amino acids: CASSRQRGGDTQYF. This sequence joins TRBV7-2 and TRBJ2-3; 10 bases fit TRBD2. The germline gives CDR1 SGHTA, CDR2 FQGNSA. The V and J ends lost 5 bases and 5 bases, in that order; junction bases with no gene match: 4. The CDR3 runs 14 residues.

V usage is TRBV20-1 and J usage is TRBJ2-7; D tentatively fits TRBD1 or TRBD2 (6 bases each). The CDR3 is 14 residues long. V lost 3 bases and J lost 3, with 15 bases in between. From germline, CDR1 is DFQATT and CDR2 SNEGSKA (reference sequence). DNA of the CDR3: TGCAGTGCTAGGGGGGGCAGGGTTGGCTACGAGCAGTACTTC. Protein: CSARGGRVGYEQYF.

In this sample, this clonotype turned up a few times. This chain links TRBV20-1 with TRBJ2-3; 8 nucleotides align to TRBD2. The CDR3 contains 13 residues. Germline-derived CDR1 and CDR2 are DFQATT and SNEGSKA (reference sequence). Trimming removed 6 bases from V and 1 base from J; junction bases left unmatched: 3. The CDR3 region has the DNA TGCAGTGCGCCGCGGGGGGGCACAGATACGCAGTATTTT. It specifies CSAPRGGTDTQYF.

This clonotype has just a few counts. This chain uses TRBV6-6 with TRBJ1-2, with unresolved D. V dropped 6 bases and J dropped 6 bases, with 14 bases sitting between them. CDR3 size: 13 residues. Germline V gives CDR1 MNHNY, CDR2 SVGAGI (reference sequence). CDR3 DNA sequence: TGTGCCAGCAGAAAAACCTCAATTGATGGCTACACCTTC. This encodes CASRKTSIDGYTF.

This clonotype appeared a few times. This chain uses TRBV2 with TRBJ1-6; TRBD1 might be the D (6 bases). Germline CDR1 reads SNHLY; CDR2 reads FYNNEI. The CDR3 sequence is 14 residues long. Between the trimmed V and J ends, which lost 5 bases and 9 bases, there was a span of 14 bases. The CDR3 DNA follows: TGTGCCAGCAGTAAACGGGACACTTCTTCACCCCTCCACTTT. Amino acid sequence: CASSKRDTSSPLHF. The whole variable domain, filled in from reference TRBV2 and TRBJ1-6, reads EPEVTQTPSHQVTQMGQEVILRCVPISNHLYFYWYRQILGQKVEFLVSFYNNEISEKSEIFDDQFSVERPDGSNFTLKIRSTKLEDSAMYFCASSKRDTSSPLHFGNGTRLTVT.